This T cell receptor (beta chain) is drawn from a study of T cell responses to AZD1222 COVID-19 vaccine. TCRdb's copy holds only in-frame clones and misses some; the assay was immunoSEQ multiplex PCR. The top ten clones hold more than 12% of a sample with 130,000 to 150,000 clones, approximately 90% of them seen once. The table lists this clone with a few counts. The CDR3 contains 16 residues. CDR1 SGHVS and CDR2 FNYEAQ come from the germline V gene. V was pared by 2 bases and J by 1 base, with 14 bases between. The material was peripheral blood, obtained on day 0 of AZD1222 vaccination. The chain uses TRBV7-6 and TRBJ1-1, with D possibly being TRBD1 (6 bases). This sequence originates from an adult in good health. The CDR3 sequence is CASSLSATGWNTEAFF. For the CDR3, the DNA is TGTGCCAGCAGCTTAAGCGCCACAGGGTGGAACACTGAAGCTTTCTTT.